Below, 17 T cell receptor beta chains from the same sample are listed, as sequenced in a study of shared clonotypes between healthy human individuals. The assay was immunoSEQ multiplex PCR, and TCRdb's table has in-frame clones only and misses some. This sample has about 690,000 clones, with roughly 87% found just once. The sequenced material came from memory CD8+ T cells from PBMCs. Subset specified: CD45RO+ cells pooled with CCR7-negative TemRA cells. These receptors all stem from a man aged 18 to 30 in good health. Some clones in this sample may be carry-over from other donors' samples.

A single count supports this clone. A far bigger clonotype differs at one base, so this is likely a read error. The chain recombines TRBV7-9 with TRBJ2-7; weak D call: TRBD2 (5 bases). The length of the CDR3 is 14 residues. Germline lookup yields CDR1 SEHNR and CDR2 FQNEAQ (reference sequence). The V end lost 1 base, the J end lost 2 bases, and 9 bases lay between the germline ends. The CDR3 protein is CASSLEREPYEQYF. Written as DNA, the CDR3 is TGTGCCAGCAGCTTAGAGAGGGAACCCTACGAGCAGTACTTC.

The genes are TRBV10-3 and TRBJ1-3; D uncertain. This CDR3 spans 15 amino acids. CDR1 is ENHRY, CDR2 SYGVKD, per germline. Trimming took 0 bases from V and 2 from J, leaving 8 bases between them. For the CDR3, the DNA is TGTGCCATCAGTGAGTCAGAAGGGCCTGGAAACACCATATATTTT. This translates into CAISESEGPGNTIYF.

The gene calls are TRBV10-3 and TRBJ2-5; D not certain. The CDR3 has 13 residues. The ends were cut back, 2 bases at V and 5 bases at J, with 9 bases in the middle. Germline V gene lookup returns CDR1 ENHRY and CDR2 SYGVKD. CDR3 coding DNA: TGTGCCATCAGTGAGATGGGTGGGGAGACCCAGTACTTC. Its protein product is CAISEMGGETQYF.

For this clone: Additional DNA sequences in this sample encode the identical CDR3. This chain links TRBV7-9 with TRBJ2-7; 8 positions agree with TRBD1. There are 14 residues in the CDR3. V lost 0 bases, J lost 3 bases, and 1 base stayed unmatched. Germline CDR1 and CDR2: SEHNR and FQNEAQ (reference sequence). CDR3 in DNA: TGTGCCAGCAGCTTAGCCGGACAGGGCTACGAGCAGTACTTC. It yields the protein CASSLAGQGYEQYF.

The chain joins TRBV4-1 to TRBJ2-2; D is uncertain. Per the germline V gene, CDR1 is MGHRA and CDR2 is YSYEKL. The CDR3 runs to 14 residues. Trimming pared 1 base from V and 6 bases from J, leaving 9 bases between. The CDR3: CASSQGPASGELFF. As DNA, the CDR3 is TGCGCCAGCAGCCAAGGTCCTGCGTCCGGGGAGCTGTTTTTT.

Notes on this clone: The sample carries other DNA sequences with the same CDR3. This rearrangement joins TRBV30 to TRBJ1-2; 10 bases are shared with TRBD1. The CDR3 has 13 residues. Germline V CDR1 and CDR2: GTSNPN, SVGIG (reference sequence). V trimming: 3 bases; J trimming: 6 bases; junction bases outside the gene matches: 4. This CDR3 is CAWSLGTGDGYTF. CDR3 nucleotide sequence: TGTGCCTGGAGCCTTGGGACAGGGGATGGCTACACCTTC.

This clone has only one observation. The V and J genes are TRBV18 and TRBJ2-1, with 8 bases identical to TRBD1. The V segment lost 4 bases and the J segment 10 bases; nucleotides outside the gene matches: 3. Germline CDR1 is KGHSH and CDR2 is LQKENI. The length of the CDR3 is 12 residues. CDR3: CASSLDRGEQFF. CDR3 sequence (DNA): TGTGCCAGCTCACTCGACAGGGGCGAGCAGTTCTTC.

V gene TRBV7-8 combines with J gene TRBJ2-7; D is possibly TRBD2 (6 bases). The V gene lost 4 bases and the J gene lost 3 bases, with 10 bases spanning the gap. CDR3 size: 13 residues. Germline CDR1 SGHVS, CDR2 FQNEAQ. The CDR3 DNA follows: TGTGCCAGCAGCTCGGGACTCCGCTACGAGCAGTACTTC. Its protein is CASSSGLRYEQYF.

This clone was counted once. The gene calls are TRBV10-2 and TRBJ1-2; tentatively, D is TRBD1 (5 bases). V lost 6 bases to trimming and J lost 5 bases, with 10 bases between them. Looked up from germline, CDR1 is WSHSY and CDR2 is SAAADI. CDR3 length: 12 amino acids. The CDR3 reads CASRERGYGYTF. Here the CDR3 DNA reads TGCGCCAGCAGGGAGAGGGGATATGGCTACACCTTC.

This chain links TRBV28 with TRBJ2-7, with D perhaps assigned TRBD1 or TRBD2 (5 bases each). The V and J ends lost 6 bases and 0 bases respectively, with 12 bases between them. There are 14 residues in the CDR3. The V gene's germline CDR1 is MDHEN and CDR2 SYDVKM. CDR3: CASRVGRFSYEQYF. The CDR3 DNA is TGTGCCAGCAGGGTGGGACGGTTCTCCTACGAGCAGTACTTC.

Note on this clone: With only one base between it and a far larger clone, this is likely a read error. The chain has TRBV6-1 and TRBJ1-1; no clear D. In germline, CDR1 is MNHNS, CDR2 SASEGT. The CDR3 length is 12 residues. Trimming stripped 5 bases from V and 0 bases from J, with 4 bases between. The CDR3 coding sequence is TGTGCCAGCAGTCGGATGAACACTGAAGCTTTCTTT. Its protein product is CASSRMNTEAFF.

On this clone: This sample also contains other DNA sequences that code for the same CDR3. The chain has TRBV30 and TRBJ2-7; D unresolved. The V end was cut by 2 bases, the J end by 4 bases, with 6 bases between. Germline V gene sequence: CDR1 GTSNPN, CDR2 SVGIG (reference sequence). This CDR3 comprises 11 residues. The CDR3: CAWSPAYEQYF. As DNA, the CDR3 is TGTGCCTGGAGTCCCGCATACGAGCAGTACTTC. Full variable domain (missing parts from reference TRBV30 and TRBJ2-7): SQTIHQWPATLVQPVGSPLSLECTVEGTSNPNLYWYRQAAGRGLQLLFYSVGIGQISSEVPQNLSASRPQDRQFILSSKKLLLSDSGFYLCAWSPAYEQYFGPGTRLTVT.

V and J are TRBV7-9 and TRBJ1-4, with D unresolved. V lost 1 base to trimming and J lost 3 bases, with 6 bases between them. The CDR3 runs 14 residues. Germline V gene sequence: CDR1 SEHNR, CDR2 FQNEAQ (reference sequence). The CDR3 DNA reads TGTGCCAGCAGCTTAGTTGGAGCTAATGAAAAACTGTTTTTT. The encoded protein is CASSLVGANEKLFF.

The V gene is TRBV11-2, the J gene TRBJ1-4; D possibly corresponds to TRBD1 (6 bases). This CDR3 has 17 amino acids. V gave up 2 bases and J gave up 6 bases, with 19 bases separating them. Germline CDR1 SGHAT, CDR2 FQNNGV. The CDR3 protein is CASSLYAGRGTHEKLFF. CDR3 bases: TGTGCCAGCAGCTTATATGCAGGAAGGGGGACCCATGAAAAACTGTTTTTT.

This sequence joins TRBV9 and TRBJ1-3; D is ambiguous. Trimming cost V 9 bases and J 3 bases, with 28 bases left between them. From germline, CDR1 is SGDLS and CDR2 YYNGEE. The CDR3 runs 18 residues. The CDR3 coding sequence is TGTGCCATCCCGCGTAGTGCGCGGGCCTGGAGAGGTGGAAACACCATATATTTT. This gives the protein CAIPRSARAWRGGNTIYF. Using reference TRBV9 and TRBJ1-3 for the parts outside the CDR3, the full variable domain is DSGVTQTPKHLITATGQRVTLRCSPRSGDLSVYWYQQSLDQGLQFLIQYYNGEERAKGNILERFSAQQFPDLHSELNLSSLELGDSALYFCAIPRSARAWRGGNTIYFGEGSWLTVV.

CDR3 in amino acids: CASSPHMLGAHKPYIQYF. CDR3 nucleotides: TGTGCCAGCAGCCCCCACATGCTCGGGGCCCATAAGCCATACATTCAGTACTTC. This chain uses TRBV7-9 with TRBJ2-4; D might be TRBD1 or TRBD2, each matching 5 bases. CDR1 is SEHNR and CDR2 is FQNEAQ in the germline V gene (reference sequence). The CDR3 runs to 18 residues. The ends were cut back, 5 bases at V and 8 bases at J, with 28 bases in the middle. Drawing the rest from reference TRBV7-9 and TRBJ2-4, the complete variable domain is DTGVSQNPRHKITKRGQNVTFRCDPISEHNRLYWYRQTLGQGPEFLTYFQNEAQLEKSRLLSDRFSAERPKGSFSTLEIQRTEQGDSAMYLCASSPHMLGAHKPYIQYFGAGTRLSVL.

This CDR3 reads CASSDRAGAEQFF. The CDR3 DNA reads as TGCGCCAGCAGCGACCGAGCGGGAGCTGAGCAGTTCTTC. V is TRBV5-1 and J is TRBJ2-1; 8 bases map to TRBD2. The CDR3 length is 13 residues. Germline CDR1 reads SGHRS; CDR2 reads YFSETQ. J lost 9 bases, V lost 4 bases, and 6 bases had no gene match.